This TCR beta chain derives from a study of molecular identifiers for immune sequencing clone quantification. Study-level information: Four of five RNA aliquots from approximately 22,000 or 94,000 naive CD8 T cells were sequenced.

TCRdb ran MiXCR on the PCR reads and lists one entry per CDR3 protein. The sample lists about 640,000 distinct CDR3 sequences; 20% were seen once. CDR1 and CDR2 (germline): LGHNA, YSLEER. The ends lost 0 bases at V and 2 bases at J; junction bases unmatched: 9. The CDR3 is made up of 18 amino acids. Sample: naive CD8+ T cells from blood, with Jurkat cell RNA spiked in. Subset reported: FACS-sorted CD8+CD4-CCR7+CD45RA+ naive T cells. The chain combines TRBV4-3 with TRBJ2-3; 9 bases agree with TRBD2. The receptor was isolated from a human donor in good health. Some libraries in this study had Jurkat cell RNA spiked in. The DNA for the CDR3 is TGCGCCAGCAGCCAAGATCCTTTAGCGGGGGCCCTCACAGATACGCAGTATTTT. Its protein product is CASSQDPLAGALTDTQYF.